What follows is one TCR beta chain and its context. This specimen comes from a study of blood T cell repertoires in COVID-19. Study-level background: Sample material is recorded as cDNA or gDNA derived from T cells, B-cell-depleted T cells, or PBMCs.

Those enrolled in Seattle joined during active infection and were followed longitudinally afterward. Original data processing: Cell counts per sample came from amplifying reference gene primers. Libraries were prepared by immunoSEQ multiplex PCR; TCRdb keeps only in-frame clonotypes and omits some of them. V, J and clone size are those of that table, while D and trimming were read from the DNA. The sample gives 300,000 or so clones, roughly nine tenths of which show up once; 2.5% to 3% is in the top ten. The trim removed 0 bases at V and 9 bases at J, leaving 3 bases unmatched. The CDR3 runs to 15 residues. The germline gives CDR1 SGHNT, CDR2 YYREEE (reference sequence).

Sequenced: peripheral blood. This chain joins TRBV5-4 and TRBJ1-6, with 10 positions matching TRBD1. The clonotype was recovered from a woman aged 25-40 years with COVID-19, enrolled during active disease. The CDR3, as DNA: TGTGCCAGCAGCTTGGGACAGGGGGCAACTTCACCCCTCCACTTT. This translates into CASSLGQGATSPLHF.